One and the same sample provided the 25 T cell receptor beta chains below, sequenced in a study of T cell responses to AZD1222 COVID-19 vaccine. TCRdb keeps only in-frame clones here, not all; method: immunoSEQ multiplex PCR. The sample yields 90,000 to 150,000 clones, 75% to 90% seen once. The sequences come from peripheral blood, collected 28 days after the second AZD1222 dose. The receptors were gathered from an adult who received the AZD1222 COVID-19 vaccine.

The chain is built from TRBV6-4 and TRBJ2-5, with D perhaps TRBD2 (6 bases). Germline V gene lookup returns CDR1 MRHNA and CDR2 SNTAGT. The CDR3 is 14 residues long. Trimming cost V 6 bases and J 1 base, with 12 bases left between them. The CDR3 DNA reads TGTGCCAGCAGCCCCGCCGGGGGCCAAGAGACCCAGTACTTC. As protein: CASSPAGGQETQYF.

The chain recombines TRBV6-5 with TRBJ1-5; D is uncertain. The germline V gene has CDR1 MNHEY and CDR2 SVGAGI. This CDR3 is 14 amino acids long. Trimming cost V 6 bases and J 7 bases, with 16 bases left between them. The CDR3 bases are TGTGCCAGCAGCTGGAGACTGGGTTCCCAGCCCCAGCATTTT. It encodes CASSWRLGSQPQHF.

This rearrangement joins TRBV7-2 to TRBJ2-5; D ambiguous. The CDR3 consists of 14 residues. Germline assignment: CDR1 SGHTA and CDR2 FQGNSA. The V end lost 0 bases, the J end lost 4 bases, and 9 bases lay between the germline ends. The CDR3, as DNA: TGTGCCAGCAGCTTAGCCCAAAACAGAGAGACCCAGTACTTC. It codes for CASSLAQNRETQYF.

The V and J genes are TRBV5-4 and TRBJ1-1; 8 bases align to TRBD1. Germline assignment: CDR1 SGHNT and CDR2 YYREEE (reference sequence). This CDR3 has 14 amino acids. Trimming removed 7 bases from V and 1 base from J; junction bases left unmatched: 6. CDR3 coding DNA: TGTGCCAGCCGGACAGGGATCCGGAACACTGAAGCTTTCTTT. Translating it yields CASRTGIRNTEAFF. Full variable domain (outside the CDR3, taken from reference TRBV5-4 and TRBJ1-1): ETGVTQSPTHLIKTRGQQVTLRCSSQSGHNTVSWYQQALGQGPQFIFQYYREEENGRGNFPPRFSGLQFPNYSSELNVNALELDDSALYLCASRTGIRNTEAFFGQGTRLTVV.

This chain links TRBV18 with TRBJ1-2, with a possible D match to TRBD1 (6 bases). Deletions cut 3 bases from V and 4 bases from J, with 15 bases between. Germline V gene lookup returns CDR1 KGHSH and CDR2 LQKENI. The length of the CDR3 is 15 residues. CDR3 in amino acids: CASSPQGIEFYGYTF. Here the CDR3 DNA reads TGTGCCAGCTCACCCCAGGGGATCGAGTTCTATGGCTACACCTTC.

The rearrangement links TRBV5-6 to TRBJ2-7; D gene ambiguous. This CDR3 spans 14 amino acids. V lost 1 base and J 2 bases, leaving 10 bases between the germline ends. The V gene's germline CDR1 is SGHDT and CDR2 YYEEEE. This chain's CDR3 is CASSLLLTTYEQYF. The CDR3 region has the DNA TGTGCCAGCAGCTTGCTCCTTACTACCTACGAGCAGTACTTC. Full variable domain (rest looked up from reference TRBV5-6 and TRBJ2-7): DAGVTQSPTHLIKTRGQQVTLRCSPKSGHDTVSWYQQALGQGPQFIFQYYEEEERQRGNFPDRFSGHQFPNYSSELNVNALLLGDSALYLCASSLLLTTYEQYFGPGTRLTVT.

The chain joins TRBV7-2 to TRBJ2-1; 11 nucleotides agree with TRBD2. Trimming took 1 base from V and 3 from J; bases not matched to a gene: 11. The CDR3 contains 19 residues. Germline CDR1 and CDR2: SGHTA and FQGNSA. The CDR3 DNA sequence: TGTGCCAGCAGCTTAGGTGGGCTAGCGGGGGGCCTCATCTACAATGAGCAGTTCTTC. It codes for CASSLGGLAGGLIYNEQFF.

CDR3 DNA sequence: TGTGCCAGCAGCAAGAGGGAGGGTCCCCAAGAGACCCAGTACTTC. It specifies CASSKREGPQETQYF. V usage is TRBV9 and J usage is TRBJ2-5; 7 nucleotides line up with TRBD2. The CDR3 has 15 amino acids. Germline values: CDR1 SGDLS, CDR2 YYNGEE. V was clipped by 4 bases and J by 1 base; unmatched bases: 7.

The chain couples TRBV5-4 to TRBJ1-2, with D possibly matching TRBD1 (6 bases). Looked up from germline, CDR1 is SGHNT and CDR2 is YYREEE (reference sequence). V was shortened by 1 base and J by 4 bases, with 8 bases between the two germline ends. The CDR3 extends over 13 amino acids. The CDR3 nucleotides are TGTGCCAGCAGCTTGCGGGACACCTATGGCTACACCTTC. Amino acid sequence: CASSLRDTYGYTF.

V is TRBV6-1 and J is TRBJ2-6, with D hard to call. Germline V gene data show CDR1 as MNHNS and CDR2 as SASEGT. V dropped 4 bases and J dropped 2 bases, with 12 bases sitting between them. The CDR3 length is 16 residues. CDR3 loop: CASSARALAGANVLTF. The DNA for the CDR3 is TGTGCCAGCAGTGCCCGGGCGCTAGCTGGGGCCAACGTCCTGACTTTC.

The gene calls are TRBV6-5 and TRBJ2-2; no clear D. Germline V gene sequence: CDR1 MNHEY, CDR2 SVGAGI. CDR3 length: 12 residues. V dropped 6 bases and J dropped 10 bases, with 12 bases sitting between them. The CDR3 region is CASSQDPAELFF. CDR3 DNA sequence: TGTGCCAGCAGCCAAGACCCGGCGGAGCTGTTTTTT.

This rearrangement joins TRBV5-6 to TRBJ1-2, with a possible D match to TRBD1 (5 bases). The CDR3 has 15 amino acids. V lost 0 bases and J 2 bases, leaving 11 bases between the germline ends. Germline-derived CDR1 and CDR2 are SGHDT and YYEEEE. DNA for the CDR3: TGTGCCAGCAGCTTGGGGGACCTAAGGAACTATGGCTACACCTTC. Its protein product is CASSLGDLRNYGYTF.

CDR3 coding DNA: TGTGCCAGCAGCCTTTTAAAGGGGTCGAACACTGAAGCTTTCTTT. Its protein is CASSLLKGSNTEAFF. The rearrangement links TRBV11-3 to TRBJ1-1, with TRBD1 as a possible D gene (5 bases). CDR1 is SGHNT and CDR2 is YENEEA in the germline V gene. CDR3 length: 15 amino acids. With 5 bases removed from V and 1 base from J, the gap between germline ends came to 14 bases.

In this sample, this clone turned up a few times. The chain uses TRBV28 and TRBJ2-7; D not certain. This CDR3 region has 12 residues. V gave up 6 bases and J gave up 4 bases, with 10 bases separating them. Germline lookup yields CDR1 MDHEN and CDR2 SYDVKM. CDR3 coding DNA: TGTGCCAGCAGAGCTCCCCAGTACGAGCAGTACTTC. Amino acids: CASRAPQYEQYF.

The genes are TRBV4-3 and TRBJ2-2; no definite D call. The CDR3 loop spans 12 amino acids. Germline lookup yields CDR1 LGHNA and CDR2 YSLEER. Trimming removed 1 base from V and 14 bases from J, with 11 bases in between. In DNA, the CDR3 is TGCGCCAGCAGCCAAGGGTCCGGGCCACTGTTTTTT. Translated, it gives CASSQGSGPLFF.

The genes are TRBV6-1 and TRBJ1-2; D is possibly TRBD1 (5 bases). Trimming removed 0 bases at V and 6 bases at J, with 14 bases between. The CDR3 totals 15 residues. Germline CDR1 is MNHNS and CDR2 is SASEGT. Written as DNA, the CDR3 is TGTGCCAGCAGTGAAGCGAGGAGCAGGGTACATGGCTACACCTTC. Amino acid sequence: CASSEARSRVHGYTF.

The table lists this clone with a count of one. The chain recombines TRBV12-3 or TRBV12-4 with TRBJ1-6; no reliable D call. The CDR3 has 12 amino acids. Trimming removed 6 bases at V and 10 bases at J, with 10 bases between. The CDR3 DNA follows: TGTGCCAGCAGGCAAGGGTTCTCACCCCTCCACTTT. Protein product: CASRQGFSPLHF.

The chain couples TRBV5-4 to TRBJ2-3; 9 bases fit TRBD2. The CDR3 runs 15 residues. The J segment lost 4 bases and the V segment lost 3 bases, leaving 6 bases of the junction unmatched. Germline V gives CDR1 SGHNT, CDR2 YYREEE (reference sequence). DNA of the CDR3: TGTGCCAGCAGCTGGGGGACTAGCCGCCCAGATACGCAGTATTTT. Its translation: CASSWGTSRPDTQYF.

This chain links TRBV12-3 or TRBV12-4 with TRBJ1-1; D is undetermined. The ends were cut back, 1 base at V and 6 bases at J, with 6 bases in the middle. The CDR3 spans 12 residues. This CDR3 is CASSLGHPEAFF. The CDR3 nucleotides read TGTGCCAGCAGTTTAGGGCACCCTGAAGCTTTCTTT.

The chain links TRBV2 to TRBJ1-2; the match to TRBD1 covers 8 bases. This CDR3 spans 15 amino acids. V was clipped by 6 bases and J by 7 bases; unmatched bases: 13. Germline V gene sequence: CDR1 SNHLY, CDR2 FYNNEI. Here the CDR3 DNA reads TGTGCCAGCAGGCAAGTCGGCAGGGGGCGTCCTGGCTACACCTTC. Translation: CASRQVGRGRPGYTF.

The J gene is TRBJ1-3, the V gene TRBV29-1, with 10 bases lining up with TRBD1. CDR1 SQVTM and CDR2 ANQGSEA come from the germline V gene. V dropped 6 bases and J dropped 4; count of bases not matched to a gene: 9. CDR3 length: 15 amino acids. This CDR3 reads CSVKPDRGHGNTIYF. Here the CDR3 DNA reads TGCAGCGTCAAGCCAGACAGGGGGCACGGAAACACCATATATTTT.

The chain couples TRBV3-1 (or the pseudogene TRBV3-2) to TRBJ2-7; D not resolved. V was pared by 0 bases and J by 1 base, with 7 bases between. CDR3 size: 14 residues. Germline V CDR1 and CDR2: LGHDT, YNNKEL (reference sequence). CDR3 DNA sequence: TGTGCCAGCAGCCAAGACTCCTTATCCTACGAGCAGTACTTC. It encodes CASSQDSLSYEQYF.

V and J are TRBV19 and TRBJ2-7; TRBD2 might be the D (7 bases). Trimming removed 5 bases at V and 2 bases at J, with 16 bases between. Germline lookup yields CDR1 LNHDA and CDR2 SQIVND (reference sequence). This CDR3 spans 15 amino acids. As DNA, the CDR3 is TGTGCCAGTAGTTGGGGCGGGGGCCTTCCCTACGAGCAGTACTTC. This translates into CASSWGGGLPYEQYF.

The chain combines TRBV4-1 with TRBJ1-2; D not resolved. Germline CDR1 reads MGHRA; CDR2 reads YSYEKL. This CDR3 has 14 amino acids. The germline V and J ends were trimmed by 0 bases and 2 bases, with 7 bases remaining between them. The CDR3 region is CASSQDNLNYGYTF. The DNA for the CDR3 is TGCGCCAGCAGCCAAGATAATCTCAACTATGGCTACACCTTC.

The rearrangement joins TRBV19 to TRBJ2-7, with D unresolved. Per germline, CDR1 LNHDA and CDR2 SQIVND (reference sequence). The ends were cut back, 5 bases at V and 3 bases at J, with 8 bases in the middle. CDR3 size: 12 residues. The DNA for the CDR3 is TGTGCCAGTAGTGCTAGAGACTACGAGCAGTACTTC. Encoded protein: CASSARDYEQYF.